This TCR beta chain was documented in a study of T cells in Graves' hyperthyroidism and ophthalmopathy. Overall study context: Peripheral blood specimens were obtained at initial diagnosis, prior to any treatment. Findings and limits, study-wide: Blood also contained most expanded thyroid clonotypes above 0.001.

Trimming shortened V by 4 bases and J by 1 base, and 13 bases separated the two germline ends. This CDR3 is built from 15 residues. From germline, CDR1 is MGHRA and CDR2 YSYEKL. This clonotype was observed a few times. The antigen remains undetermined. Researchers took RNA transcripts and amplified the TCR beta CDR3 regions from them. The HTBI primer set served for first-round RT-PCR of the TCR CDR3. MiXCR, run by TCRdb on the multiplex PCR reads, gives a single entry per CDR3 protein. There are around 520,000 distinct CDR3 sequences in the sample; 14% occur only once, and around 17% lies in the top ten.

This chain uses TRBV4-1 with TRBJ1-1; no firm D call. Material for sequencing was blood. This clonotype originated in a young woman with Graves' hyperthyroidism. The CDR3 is CASSPRQLGNTEAFF. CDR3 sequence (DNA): TGCGCCAGCAGCCCCCGGCAGCTGGGGAACACTGAAGCTTTCTTT.